This TCR beta chain was recorded in a study of T cells in Graves' hyperthyroidism and ophthalmopathy (dated by TCRdb to the late 2010s). Notes on the research overall: Peripheral blood samples were taken at initial diagnosis, before any treatment was given. A discovery cohort of roughly 100 patients, fewer than 50 with Graves' ophthalmopathy and 55 to 60 with stable Graves' hyperthyroidism, was used to find distinguishing TCR V-J signatures. Prospective prediction of ophthalmopathy was tested in an independent validation cohort of 18 to 20 hyperthyroidism patients and approximately 17 patients who later progressed to ophthalmopathy. The 95 to 100 discovery patients were randomly split 7:3 into training and test sets. In addition, the study compared T-cell repertoires in thyroid tissue and in blood from six Graves' hyperthyroidism patients. Following sampling, methimazole starting at 30 mg daily was given to hyperthyroidism patients, and high-dose intravenous methylprednisolone was given to ophthalmopathy patients. TCR Vbeta CDR3 sequencing of roughly 140 peripheral blood samples (43 ophthalmopathy, 75 or so hyperthyroidism and approximately 17 progressor patients) is reported in the paper. What the work shows at the level of the full study, not this receptor alone: During validation, the model predicted progression to ophthalmopathy a median of around 6 months ahead of onset, with almost 71% sensitivity and about 75% specificity. A model built on a 13 V-J signature distinguished ophthalmopathy from stable hyperthyroidism, reaching about 88% sensitivity and under 84% specificity in cross-validation and 80%/75% in testing. Most expanded thyroid clonotypes (frequency above 0.001) were also detected in blood, suggesting blood repertoires may reflect thyroid immune responses. Sample size was not statistically predetermined, and blinding of investigators to group allocation was not performed.

In this sample, this clonotype turned up many times. Its specific antigen is unknown. No much larger clone is present one base from it, and per-base qualities are unavailable. The germline V gene gives CDR1 as MDHEN and CDR2 as SYDVKM. V is pruned by 2 bases and J by 10 bases, leaving 9 bases of the junction without a gene match. Taken from cysteine to phenylalanine, the CDR3 has 15 residues. CDR3 DNA only is kept here, 45 bases in frame from base 1. The hyperthyroidism patients were between 18 and 65 years old and newly diagnosed, with a disease duration of less than 2 months. Exclusion was applied to patients with uncontrolled infections, other autoimmune diseases, pregnancy or lactation. Diagnoses were based on clinical symptoms, serum thyroxine and TRAb, thyroid ultrasound and orbital computed tomography. For progressor patients, blood was drawn at the first diagnosis of hyperthyroidism, before any ophthalmopathy symptoms had appeared. PBMCs were separated from roughly 9.6 ml of fresh peripheral blood using Ficoll-Paque density gradient centrifugation. Patients classed as progressors first received a Graves' hyperthyroidism diagnosis and then went on to develop ophthalmopathy during follow-up. Total RNA was extracted using Trizol reagent, and RNA quality was assessed on an Agilent 2100 Bioanalyzer.

The TCR beta CDR3 regions were amplified from RNA transcripts. For the first round of RT-PCR on the TCR CDR3, the HTBI primer set was used together with the Qiagen OneStep RT-PCR kit. Libraries were constructed in a second round of multiplex PCR, after which size selection and purification were carried out. Libraries were sequenced paired-end with 100 bp reads on an Illumina HiSeq2000. The authors' analysis ran thus. SOAPnuke was used to process the raw data, throwing out any read that contained adapters or uncalled bases, had a mean Phred below 15, or lacked an exact constant-primer or identifier match. High-quality paired reads were merged with COPE v1.2.5, and unique nucleotide sequences were defined as clonotypes. MiTCR v1.1 was used to align the clonotypes against IMGT TRBV, TRBD and TRBJ reference segments. Only V-J combinations with frequency above 0.0001, covering approximately 99% of repertoires, were analysed. The TCS score was defined as the ratio of F50 (clonal expansion) to E x V (chaos), calculated using BLOSUM62-based TCRdist between CDR3 peptides within each V-J. Welch's t-statistics and random forest reduced some 510 V-J features to 13, which were used in a naive Bayes classifier (R e1071). In-frame beta chains were kept once TCRdb had trimmed the public reads at Q25 with fastp and called clones with MiXCR. Each entry is one CDR3 protein sequence, shown with its most common DNA and genes. V and J calls and clone size were set by TCRdb, not the authors. Present in this sample are approximately 600,000 distinct CDR3 sequences, more than 11% of which were seen just once. The biggest ten clones account for roughly 6.2% of the sample.

The receptor chain draws on TRBV28 and TRBJ1-4, with 8 central nucleotides matching TRBD1. This clonotype was sampled from a woman aged 25 to 45 with Graves' hyperthyroidism that later progressed to Graves' ophthalmopathy. The sample was blood. The CDR3 region: CASSLGGQQGGKLFF. Read as DNA, the sequence is TGTGCCAGCAGTTTAGGGGGGCAACAGGGGGGAAAACTGTTTTTT.